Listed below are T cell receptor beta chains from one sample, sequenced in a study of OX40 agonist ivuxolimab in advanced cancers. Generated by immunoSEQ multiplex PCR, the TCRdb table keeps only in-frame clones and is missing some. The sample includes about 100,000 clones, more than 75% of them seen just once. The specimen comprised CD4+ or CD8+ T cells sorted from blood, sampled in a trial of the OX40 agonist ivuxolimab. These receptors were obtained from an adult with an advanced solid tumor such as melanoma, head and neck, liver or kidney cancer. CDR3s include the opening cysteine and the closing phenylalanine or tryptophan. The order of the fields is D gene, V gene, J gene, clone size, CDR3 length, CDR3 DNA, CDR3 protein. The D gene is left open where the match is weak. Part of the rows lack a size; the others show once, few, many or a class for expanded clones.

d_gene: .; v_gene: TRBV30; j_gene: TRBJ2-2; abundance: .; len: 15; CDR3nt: TGTGCCTGGAGTTCTGAATTCCCCCCATCCGGGGAGCTGTTTTTT; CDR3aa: CAWSSEFPPSGELFF
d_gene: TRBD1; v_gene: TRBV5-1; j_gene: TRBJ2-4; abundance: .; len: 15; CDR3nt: TGCGCCAGCAGCGACCGGACAGGGGCCAAAAACATTCAGTACTTC; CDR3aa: CASSDRTGAKNIQYF
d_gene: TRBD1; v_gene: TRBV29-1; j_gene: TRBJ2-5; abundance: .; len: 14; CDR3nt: TGCAGCGCCCGGGACAGGGGGATCCAAGAGACCCAGTACTTC; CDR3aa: CSARDRGIQETQYF
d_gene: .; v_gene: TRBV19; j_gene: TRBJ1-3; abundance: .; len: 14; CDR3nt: TGTGCCAGTAGTATCCACTCCGGGGAGGACACCATATATTTT; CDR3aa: CASSIHSGEDTIYF
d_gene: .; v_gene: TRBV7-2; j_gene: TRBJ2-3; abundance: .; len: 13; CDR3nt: TGTGCCAGCAGCCCACTGGTACCAGATACGCAGTATTTT; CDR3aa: CASSPLVPDTQYF
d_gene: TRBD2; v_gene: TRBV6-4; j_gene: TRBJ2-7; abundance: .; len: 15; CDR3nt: TGTGCCAGCAGTTTCCAACTAGCGGTTAAAGACGAGCAGTACTTC; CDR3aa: CASSFQLAVKDEQYF
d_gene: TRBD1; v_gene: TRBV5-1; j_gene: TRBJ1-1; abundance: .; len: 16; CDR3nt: TGCGCCAGCAGCTTGGCCGGGGGACAGGGAGGCACTGAAGCTTTCTTT; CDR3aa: CASSLAGGQGGTEAFF
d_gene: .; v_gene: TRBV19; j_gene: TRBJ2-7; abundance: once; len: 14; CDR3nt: TGTGCCAGTAGTATAGGAGGGGGGGCTGGCGAGCAGTACTTC; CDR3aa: CASSIGGGAGEQYF
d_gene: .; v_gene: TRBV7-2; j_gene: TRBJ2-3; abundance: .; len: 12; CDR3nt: TGTGCCAGCAGCTTCCTGGCAGATACGCAGTATTTT; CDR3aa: CASSFLADTQYF
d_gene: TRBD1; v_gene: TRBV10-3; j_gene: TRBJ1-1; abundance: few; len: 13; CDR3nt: TGTGCCATCAGTGACAGGGGGGAAAATGAAGCTTTCTTT; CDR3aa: CAISDRGENEAFF
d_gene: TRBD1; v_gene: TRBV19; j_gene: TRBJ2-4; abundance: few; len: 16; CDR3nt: TGTGCCAGTAGTATTGTCGGACAGGGGAGCAAAAACATTCAGTACTTC; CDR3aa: CASSIVGQGSKNIQYF
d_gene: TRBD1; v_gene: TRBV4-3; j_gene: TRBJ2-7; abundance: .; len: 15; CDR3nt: TGCGCCAGCAGCCAAAATTGGGGACAGGCGTACGAGCAGTACTTC; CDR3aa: CASSQNWGQAYEQYF
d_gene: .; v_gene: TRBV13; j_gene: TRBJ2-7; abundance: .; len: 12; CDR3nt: TGTGCCAGCAGTCTAGGGATGAGGGAGCAGTACTTC; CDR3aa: CASSLGMREQYF
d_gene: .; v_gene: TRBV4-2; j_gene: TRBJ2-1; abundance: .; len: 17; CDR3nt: TGTGCCAGCAGCCAAGAGATCGAGGGGGGCCCCTACAATGAGCAGTTCTTC; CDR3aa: CASSQEIEGGPYNEQFF
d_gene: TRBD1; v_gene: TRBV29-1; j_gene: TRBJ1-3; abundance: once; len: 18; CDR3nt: TGCAATCTCCTGGACAGGGGATGTGAAACGGACTCTGGAAACACCATATATTTT; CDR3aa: CNLLDRGCETDSGNTIYF
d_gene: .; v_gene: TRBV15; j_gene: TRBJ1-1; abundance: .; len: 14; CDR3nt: TGTGCCACCAGCAGAGTCACGGGCGATACTGAAGCTTTCTTT; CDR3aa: CATSRVTGDTEAFF
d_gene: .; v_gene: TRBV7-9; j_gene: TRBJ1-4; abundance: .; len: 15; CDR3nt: TGTGCCAGCAGCTTAGGTCAGGCGCCTAATGAAAAACTGTTTTTT; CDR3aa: CASSLGQAPNEKLFF
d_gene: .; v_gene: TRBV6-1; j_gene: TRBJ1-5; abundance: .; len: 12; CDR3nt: TGTGCCAGCACCAGGGGAAATCAGCCCCAGCATTTT; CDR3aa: CASTRGNQPQHF
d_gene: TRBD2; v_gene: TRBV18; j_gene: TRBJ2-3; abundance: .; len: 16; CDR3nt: TGTGCCAGCTCATCTCGACTAGCGGGGGGCACAGATACGCAGTATTTT; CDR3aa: CASSSRLAGGTDTQYF
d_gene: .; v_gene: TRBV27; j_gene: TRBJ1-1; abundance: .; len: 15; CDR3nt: TGTGCCAGCAAAGGGGCCGACAGAGTGAACACTGAAGCTTTCTTT; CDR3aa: CASKGADRVNTEAFF
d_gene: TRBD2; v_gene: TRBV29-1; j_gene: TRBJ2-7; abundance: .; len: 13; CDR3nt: TGCAGCGTACGGACTAGCGGGGCCTACGAGCAGTACTTC; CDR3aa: CSVRTSGAYEQYF
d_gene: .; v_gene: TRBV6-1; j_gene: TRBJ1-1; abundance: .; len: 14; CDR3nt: TGTGCCAGCAGCCTTAAAGGTATTGGCACTGAAGCTTTCTTT; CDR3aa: CASSLKGIGTEAFF
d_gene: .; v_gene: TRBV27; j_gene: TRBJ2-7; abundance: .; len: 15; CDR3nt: TGTGCCAGCAGTAAAACAGGGGGGGAGTCCTACGAGCAGTACTTC; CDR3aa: CASSKTGGESYEQYF
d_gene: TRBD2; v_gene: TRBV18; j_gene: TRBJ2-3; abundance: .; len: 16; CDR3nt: TGTGCCAGCTCACCACCACTAGCGGGAGGCTCCGATACGCAGTATTTT; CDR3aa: CASSPPLAGGSDTQYF
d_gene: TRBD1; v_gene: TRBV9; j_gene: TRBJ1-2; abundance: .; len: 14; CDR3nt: TGTGCCAGCAGCCCCCAGGGGGGGGCGGGTGGCTACACCTTC; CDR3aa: CASSPQGGAGGYTF
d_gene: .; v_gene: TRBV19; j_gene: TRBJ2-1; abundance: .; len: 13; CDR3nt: TGTGCCAGTAGTATAGGGTGGCAGCTTGAGCAGTTCTTC; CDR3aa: CASSIGWQLEQFF
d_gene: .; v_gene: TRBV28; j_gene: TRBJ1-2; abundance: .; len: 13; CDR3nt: TGTGCCAGTCGCGCGGGGGGGAACTATGGCTACACCTTC; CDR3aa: CASRAGGNYGYTF
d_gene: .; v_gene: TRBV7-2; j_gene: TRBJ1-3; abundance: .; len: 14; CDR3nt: TGTGCCAGCAGCATGACAGCTACTGGAAACACCATATATTTT; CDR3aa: CASSMTATGNTIYF
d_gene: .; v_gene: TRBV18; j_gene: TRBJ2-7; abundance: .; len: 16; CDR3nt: TGTGCCAGCTCCCCGCCCGTCCGGGACCACAAGAACGAGCAGTACTTC; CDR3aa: CASSPPVRDHKNEQYF
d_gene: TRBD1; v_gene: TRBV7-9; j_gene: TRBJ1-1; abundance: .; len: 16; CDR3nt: TGTGCCAGCAGCCCAACGAACGGACAGGGGTTAACTGAAGCTTTCTTT; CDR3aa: CASSPTNGQGLTEAFF
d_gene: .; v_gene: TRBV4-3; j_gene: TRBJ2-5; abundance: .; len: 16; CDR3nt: TGCGCCAGCAGCCAATCCGGGGCCTTCGGTTGGGAGACCCAGTACTTC; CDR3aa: CASSQSGAFGWETQYF
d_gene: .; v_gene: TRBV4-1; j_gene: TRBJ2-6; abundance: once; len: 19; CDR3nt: TGCGCCAGCAGCCAAGATTACAACAGGGAAGCCTCTGGGGCCAACGTCCTGACTTTC; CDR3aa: CASSQDYNREASGANVLTF
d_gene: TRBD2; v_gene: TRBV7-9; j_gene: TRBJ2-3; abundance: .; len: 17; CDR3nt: TGTGCCAGCAGCTCGGGACTAGCGGGGGGGCAAGGCGATACGCAGTATTTT; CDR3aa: CASSSGLAGGQGDTQYF
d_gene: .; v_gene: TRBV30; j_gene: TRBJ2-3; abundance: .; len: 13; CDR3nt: TGTGCCTGGAGTGCAGCAGGCACAGATACGCAGTATTTT; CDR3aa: CAWSAAGTDTQYF